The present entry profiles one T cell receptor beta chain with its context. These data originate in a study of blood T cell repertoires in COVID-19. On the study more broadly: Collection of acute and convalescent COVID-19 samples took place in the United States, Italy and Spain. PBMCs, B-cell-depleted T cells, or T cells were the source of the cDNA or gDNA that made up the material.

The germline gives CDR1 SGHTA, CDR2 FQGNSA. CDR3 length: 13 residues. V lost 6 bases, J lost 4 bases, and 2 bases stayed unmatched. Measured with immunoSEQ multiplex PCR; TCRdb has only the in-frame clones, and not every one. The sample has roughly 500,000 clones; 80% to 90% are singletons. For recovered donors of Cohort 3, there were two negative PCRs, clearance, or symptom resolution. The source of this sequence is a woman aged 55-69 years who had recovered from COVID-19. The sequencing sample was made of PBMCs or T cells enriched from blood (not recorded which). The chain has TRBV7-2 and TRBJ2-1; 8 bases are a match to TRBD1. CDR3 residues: CASSGQGYNEQFF. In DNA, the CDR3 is TGTGCCAGCAGTGGACAGGGTTACAATGAGCAGTTCTTC.